The following is a T cell receptor beta chain sequence with its context. The clone's antigen remains unknown. Base qualities are not provided; no much larger clone lies one nucleotide away. Using the deep immunoSEQ assay, TCR CDR3 regions were amplified from genomic DNA by multiplex PCR. Extracted genomic DNA from each cell subset was spread evenly across all wells of several immunoSEQ 96-well plates, with each plate serving as a replicate. For sorted subsets, approximately 190 ng genomic DNA, equal to some 30,000 T cell genomes, was loaded into each replicate PCR. The purified libraries were quantified using a Qubit 3.0 fluorometer, sized with a Bioanalyzer 2100, and then quantified again using the KAPA Library Quantification kit. Every immunoSEQ 96-well plate was sequenced on a separate single-read 150-cycle Illumina NextSeq 550 flow cell. The paper's processing steps were these. Because the immunoSEQ output held only junctional sequences and lacked quality scores, the filtering could not match the filtering applied to full-length reads. To assign V/J genes and CDR3, sequences were annotated using PyIR, a Python wrapper for IgBLAST v1.9, with IMGT germline references. Reads with weak V/J assignments (E-value above 1e-6), missing CDR3, stop codons, out-of-frame junctions, or ambiguous translated residues were removed. V3J clonotypes were defined as sequences sharing the same inferred V gene, J gene, and CDR3 amino acid sequence. The percentage overlap between two repertoires was calculated by dividing the number of shared unique clonotypes by the size of the smaller repertoire. RTK rarefaction, the Chao1 estimator, and Recon v2.1 estimates of unobserved clonotypes were used to assess repertoire richness. For all TCRbeta clonotypes obtained by the gDNA method from a handful of donors, generation probabilities were computed with OLGA. Drawn from immuneACCESS, this table holds only the in-frame rearrangements with V and J called that TCRdb kept. Clones are partly lost; checked studies trace under half to an unresolved V gene and leave the rest unexplained. V and J calls and clone size follow that table, whereas D and trimming were derived from the DNA. The sample table records about 2.4 million clones; 93% of these occur just once. The ten largest clones capture more than 0.35% of the sample.

These data are taken from a study of shared clonotypes between healthy human individuals (dated by TCRdb to about 2020). Study-wide context: A couple of women and three men aged 18 to 49 years were included in the cohort. To increase sequencing depth and limit assay-specific biases, TCR repertoire library preparation and sequencing were carried out by different laboratories using diverse techniques. Per donor, leukapheresis produced somewhere between about 0.94 and 8.9 billion PBMCs. To estimate repertoire size and how much clonotypes are shared between individuals, the study performed deep sequencing of blood TCR repertoires from 4 to 6 healthy adults. Per donor, three plates each were used for CD4 naive and CD4 memory, two for CD8 naive, and one for CD8 memory.

The donors were healthy, HIV-negative adults who had no recently reported acute infections or vaccinations. Every donor was a Caucasian adult residing in Nashville, Tennessee, USA. CD4+ T cells were enriched through magnetic negative selection, after which naive cells were positively selected on CD45RA and the remaining negative fraction served as the memory subset. Blood was obtained by leukapheresis, after which PBMCs were separated by Ficoll-Histopaque density gradient centrifugation and cryopreserved in liquid nitrogen vapor phase. Analytical flow cytometry was used to check the purity and quantity of every magnetically sorted T cell population. Each sorted fraction had its genomic DNA isolated and then quantified by UV absorbance on a Nanodrop 2000c. The CDR3 numbers 12 residues from cysteine through phenylalanine. The entry retains the CDR3 DNA only, 36 bases that are in frame from base 1. The junction shows trimming of 5 bases on V and 6 bases on J, plus 9 bases between the germline ends. The germline V gene sets CDR1 to MDHEN and CDR2 to SYDVKM.

The paper's findings and limits, for the study overall: Only blood was sampled, and tissue TCR repertoires likely differ from those in blood. When four donors were compared, the shared fraction of clonotypes was around 4.6% for naive CD4, around 3.6% for naive CD8, 2% to 2.5% for memory CD4, and 0.35% to 0.4% for memory CD8. The small number of donors limited the genetic and exposure-history diversity represented. Compared with non-shared clonotypes, clonotypes shared by all four sorted-subset donors had higher generation probabilities. Pairwise subsampling led to the expectation that sequencing depth would affect the degree of clonotype sharing among donors. Larger estimated clonotype richness was generally found for naive subsets than for memory subsets. Even with the large sequencing depth, rarefaction of the sorted-subset datasets indicated that sequencing was incomplete.

The TCR was taken from a man aged 18 to 30 in good health. Some clones in this sample may be carry-over from other donors' samples. The chain is made from TRBV28 and TRBJ2-3; the D gene remains uncertain. Material: naive CD4+ T cells from PBMCs. The sample's cell subset or site label, decoded: CD45RA+ positively selected. CDR3 protein: CASSHLGDTQYF. The nucleotide sequence reads as follows: TGTGCCAGCAGTCATCTTGGGGATACGCAGTATTTT.